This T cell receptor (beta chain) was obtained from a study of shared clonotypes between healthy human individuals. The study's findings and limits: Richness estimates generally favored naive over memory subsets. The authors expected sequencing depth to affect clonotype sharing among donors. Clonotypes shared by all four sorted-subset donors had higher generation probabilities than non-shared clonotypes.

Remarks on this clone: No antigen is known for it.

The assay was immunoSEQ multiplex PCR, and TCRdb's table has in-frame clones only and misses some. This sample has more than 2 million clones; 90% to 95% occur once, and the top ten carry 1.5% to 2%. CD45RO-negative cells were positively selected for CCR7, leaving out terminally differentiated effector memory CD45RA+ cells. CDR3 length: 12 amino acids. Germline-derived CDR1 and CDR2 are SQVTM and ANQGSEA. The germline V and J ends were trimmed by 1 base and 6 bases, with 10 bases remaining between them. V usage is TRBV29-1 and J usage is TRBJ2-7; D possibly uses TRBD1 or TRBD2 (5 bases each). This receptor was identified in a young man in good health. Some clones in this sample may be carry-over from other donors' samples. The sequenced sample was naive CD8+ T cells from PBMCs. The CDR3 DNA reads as TGCAGCGTTGAAGTCCCAGGGAGCGAGCAGTACTTC. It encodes CSVEVPGSEQYF.